These T cell receptor beta chains were read from a single sample in a study of cytomegalovirus exposure and HLA in healthy donors. The protocol was immunoSEQ multiplex PCR, while the TCRdb copy is restricted to in-frame clones and leaves out a portion. The table lists 250,000 to 300,000 clones, just over 85% of them singletons. Specimen: PBMCs. All receptors come from a woman aged 18-35 years in good health and CMV-seronegative. Each CDR3 is given with its conserved first and last residue. A D gene is named only where the DNA matches it firmly. The size field is filled for only some rows; it gives once, few, many or a size class.

V	J	size	D	CDR3	DNA
TRBV9	TRBJ2-6	NA	NA	CASSLGQSLTGANVLTF	TGTGCCAGCAGCCTGGGCCAGAGTCTTACTGGGGCCAACGTCCTGACTTTC
TRBV5-1	TRBJ2-2	NA	NA	CASSFNRANTGELFF	TGCGCCAGCAGCTTCAACAGGGCAAACACCGGGGAGCTGTTTTTT
TRBV11-1	TRBJ2-2	NA	TRBD2	CASSFRLAGTGELFF	TGTGCCAGCAGCTTCCGACTAGCGGGCACCGGGGAGCTGTTTTTT
TRBV28	TRBJ1-5	NA	TRBD1	CASSSHTGDQPQHF	TGTGCCAGCAGTTCCCATACAGGGGATCAGCCCCAGCATTTT
TRBV11-3	TRBJ2-6	NA	NA	CASSGEGWANVLTF	TGTGCCAGCAGCGGCGAGGGCTGGGCCAACGTCCTGACTTTC
TRBV30	TRBJ2-1	NA	TRBD2	CAWSATLLAGEGEQFF	TGTGCCTGGAGCGCAACCCTTCTCGCGGGGGAGGGTGAGCAGTTCTTC
TRBV6-1	TRBJ1-2	NA	NA	CASRRQFWTTF	TGTGCCAGCAGGCGACAGTTTTGGACCACCTTC
TRBV5-1	TRBJ2-1	NA	TRBD2	CASSLRTSGSSYNEQFF	TGCGCCAGCAGCCTTCGGACTAGCGGGAGCTCCTACAATGAGCAGTTCTTC
TRBV30	TRBJ2-1	NA	TRBD1	CAWTTPGQGRYEQFF	TGTGCCTGGACCACTCCGGGACAGGGGCGCTATGAGCAGTTCTTC
TRBV27	TRBJ2-1	NA	TRBD2	CASSSAGGPSLSYNEQFF	TGTGCCAGCAGTTCGGCGGGAGGGCCGTCCCTCTCCTACAATGAGCAGTTCTTC
TRBV9	TRBJ2-5	NA	NA	CASSAAGSQETQYF	TGTGCCAGCAGCGCGGCAGGGTCTCAAGAGACCCAGTACTTC
TRBV4-1	TRBJ1-2	once	NA	CASSPGRVRMFNYGYTF	TGCGCCAGCAGTCCGGGGAGGGTGCGGATGTTTAACTATGGCTACACCTTC
TRBV4-2	TRBJ2-1	NA	TRBD2	CASSHEASGSNEQFF	TGTGCCAGCAGCCACGAGGCTAGCGGGAGCAATGAGCAGTTCTTC
TRBV4-2	TRBJ2-5	NA	TRBD2	CASSHLLAGVQETQYF	TGTGCCAGCAGCCACCTTCTAGCGGGGGTTCAAGAGACCCAGTACTTC
TRBV18	TRBJ1-1	NA	NA	CASSPSGPGQNTEAFF	TGTGCCAGCTCACCCTCAGGGCCGGGACAGAACACTGAAGCTTTCTTT
TRBV25-1	TRBJ1-6	few	TRBD1	CASSATHRGRSSPLHF	TGTGCCAGCAGTGCCACCCACAGGGGTCGTAGTTCACCCCTCCACTTT
TRBV6-5	TRBJ1-5	NA	TRBD1	CASSSTGSQPQHF	TGTGCCAGCAGTTCGACAGGGAGTCAGCCCCAGCATTTT
TRBV11-3	TRBJ1-5	once	TRBD1	CASIEDRGCNQPQHF	TGTGCCAGCATCGAGGACAGGGGATGCAATCAGCCCCAGCATTTT
TRBV29-1	TRBJ1-1	NA	TRBD1	CSVCRQGVLRGTEAFF	TGCAGCGTTTGTCGACAGGGGGTGTTACGGGGCACTGAAGCTTTCTTT
TRBV27	TRBJ2-1	NA	TRBD2	CASSLSFPSGIHEQFF	TGTGCCAGCAGTTTATCGTTCCCTAGCGGGATCCATGAGCAGTTCTTC
TRBV6-1	TRBJ1-6	NA	NA	CASSEAGFNSPLHF	TGTGCCAGCAGTGAGGCAGGCTTTAATTCACCCCTCCACTTT
TRBV10-1	TRBJ1-3	NA	NA	CASSEENSPGSGNTIYF	TGCGCCAGCAGTGAGGAAAACAGTCCTGGCTCTGGAAACACCATATATTTT
TRBV30	TRBJ1-2	NA	NA	CAWRPRNDYGYTF	TGTGCCTGGAGACCCAGGAACGACTATGGCTACACCTTC
TRBV10-3	TRBJ2-7	NA	TRBD2	CAISESNIAGLDEQYF	TGTGCCATCAGTGAGTCAAATATAGCGGGGTTGGACGAGCAGTACTTC
TRBV5-1	TRBJ2-1	NA	TRBD2	CASSLGGSDYNEQFF	TGCGCCAGCAGCTTGGGCGGGAGCGACTACAATGAGCAGTTCTTC
TRBV7-9	TRBJ2-7	NA	NA	CASSLSETTYEQYF	TGTGCCAGCAGCTTAAGCGAGACCACCTACGAGCAGTACTTC
TRBV6-5	TRBJ2-1	NA	NA	CASSLQGLNEQFF	TGTGCCAGCAGTCTACAGGGTTTGAATGAGCAGTTCTTC
TRBV7-2	TRBJ2-7	NA	NA	CASSLSPTTYEQYF	TGTGCCAGCAGCTTAAGCCCCACGACCTACGAGCAGTACTTC
TRBV2	TRBJ1-5	few	NA	CASSTDSGPQHF	TGTGCCAGCAGTACAGATTCCGGGCCCCAGCATTTT
TRBV4-3	TRBJ2-7	NA	TRBD1	CASSQVATGGYEQYF	TGCGCCAGCAGCCAAGTCGCGACAGGGGGTTACGAGCAGTACTTC
TRBV30	TRBJ1-2	NA	TRBD1	CAWSFLGTAHSYGYTF	TGTGCCTGGAGTTTCCTCGGGACAGCTCATTCCTATGGCTACACCTTC
TRBV6-5	TRBJ1-2	NA	TRBD1	CASSYLFPGQNYGYTF	TGTGCCAGCAGTTACCTTTTTCCGGGACAGAACTATGGCTACACCTTC
TRBV19	TRBJ1-5	NA	NA	CASRVDREGNQPQHF	TGTGCCAGTAGGGTGGACAGAGAGGGGAATCAGCCCCAGCATTTT
TRBV4-1	TRBJ1-2	few	NA	CASSQAWTNLYGYTF	TGCGCCAGCAGCCAAGCATGGACTAACCTTTATGGCTACACCTTC
TRBV5-1	TRBJ2-7	NA	NA	CASRSGTPTYEQYF	TGCGCCAGTCGATCCGGGACTCCGACCTACGAGCAGTACTTC
TRBV5-1	TRBJ2-7	NA	TRBD2	CASSLDLAGAREQYF	TGCGCCAGCAGCTTGGACCTAGCGGGAGCTCGTGAGCAGTACTTC
TRBV7-9	TRBJ1-4	NA	TRBD1	CASSGPGQVNEKLFF	TGTGCCAGCAGCGGACCGGGACAGGTTAATGAAAAACTGTTTTTT
TRBV7-9	TRBJ1-5	NA	NA	CASSLDSRGNNQPQHF	TGTGCCAGCAGCTTAGATTCTCGAGGGAACAATCAGCCCCAGCATTTT
TRBV7-9	TRBJ1-5	NA	TRBD1	CASSLGTGIKPQHF	TGTGCCAGCAGCTTGGGGACAGGAATTAAACCCCAGCATTTT
TRBV5-1	TRBJ1-5	once	TRBD1	CASSFGTDSNQPQHF	TGCGCCAGCAGCTTTGGGACAGATAGCAATCAGCCCCAGCATTTT
TRBV9	TRBJ2-7	NA	TRBD2	CASSPSAGGSYEQYF	TGTGCCAGCAGCCCATCAGCGGGGGGGAGCTACGAGCAGTACTTC
TRBV27	TRBJ2-2	few	TRBD2	CASSLHGRRFTGELFF	TGTGCCAGCAGTTTACACGGGAGGCGTTTCACCGGGGAGCTGTTTTTT
TRBV4-1	TRBJ1-1	NA	NA	CASSRLAMGENTEAFF	TGCGCCAGCAGCCGGTTGGCAATGGGCGAGAACACTGAAGCTTTCTTT
TRBV7-2	TRBJ2-7	NA	NA	CASRSDRIGEQYF	TGTGCCAGCAGATCCGACAGGATAGGCGAGCAGTACTTC
TRBV9	TRBJ1-2	NA	NA	CASSVASGSGYGYTF	TGTGCCAGCAGCGTAGCTTCGGGGTCCGGCTATGGCTACACCTTC
TRBV18	TRBJ2-7	NA	NA	CASSPPADSYEQYF	TGTGCCAGCTCACCACCAGCTGACTCCTACGAGCAGTACTTC
TRBV5-6	TRBJ1-1	NA	NA	CASSFDTGLNTEAFF	TGTGCCAGCAGCTTCGACACAGGGTTGAACACTGAAGCTTTCTTT
TRBV2	TRBJ2-7	NA	TRBD1	CASSEGTGPYEQYF	TGTGCCAGCAGTGAGGGGACAGGGCCCTACGAGCAGTACTTC
TRBV30	TRBJ2-7	NA	TRBD1	CAWTRQGREQYF	TGTGCCTGGACAAGACAGGGCCGGGAGCAGTACTTC
TRBV21-1	TRBJ1-2	NA	NA	CASSTNYRRRGYTF	TGTGCCAGCAGCACAAACTATCGACGGCGTGGCTACACCTTC
TRBV19	TRBJ2-7	NA	NA	CASSRTGLDYEQYF	TGTGCCAGTAGCAGAACAGGTTTGGACTACGAGCAGTACTTC
TRBV10-3	TRBJ2-1	NA	NA	CAIRAFLGDYNEQFF	TGTGCCATCAGGGCATTTTTGGGAGACTACAATGAGCAGTTCTTC
TRBV5-6	TRBJ1-6	NA	TRBD1	CASSPTGTGGSNNSPLHF	TGTGCCAGCAGCCCCACCGGGACAGGGGGAAGCAATAATTCACCCCTCCACTTT
TRBV11-3	TRBJ2-4	NA	NA	CASSSGGTGNIQYF	TGTGCCAGCAGCTCCGGCGGTACTGGAAACATTCAGTACTTC
TRBV23-1	TRBJ2-7	NA	NA	CASSQLKYEQYF	TGCGCCAGCAGTCAACTAAAATACGAGCAGTACTTC
TRBV6-5	TRBJ1-1	NA	NA	CASSYSDRSTEAFF	TGTGCCAGCAGTTACTCAGACAGGAGCACTGAAGCTTTCTTT
TRBV9	TRBJ2-3	few	NA	CASSRHTDTQYF	TGTGCCAGCAGCCGACACACAGATACGCAGTATTTT